This TCR beta chain was captured in a study of T-cell reconstitution after alpha-beta-depleted transplantation in children. To note about this clonotype: The antigen is unknown.

Findings and caveats of the study: By about two months after transplant, alpha-beta T cells reportedly arose from several hundred graft clones that had expanded. One year post-transplant, T-cell counts and diversity were largely derived from T cells produced anew.

The length of the CDR3 is 15 residues. V shed 6 bases, J shed 2 bases, and the junction held 8 bases outside the gene matches. Germline-derived CDR1 and CDR2 are SNHLY and FYNNEI. Unique molecular identifiers tagged the TCRbeta library. TCRdb ran MiXCR on the PCR reads and lists one entry per CDR3 protein. Of about 250,000 distinct CDR3 sequences listed, approximately 24% are singletons. This TCR was sampled from a female patient aged 2 to 10 who had a stem cell transplant for congenital amegakaryocytic thrombocytopenia, so the T cells may come from the graft donor. The sample was PBMCs, mostly from graft donor cells, taken 360 days after TCRalphabeta/CD19-depleted stem cell transplant. V and J are TRBV2 and TRBJ2-7, with 9 bases matching TRBD1. CDR3 sequence (DNA): TGTGCCAGCAGCGAGGGACAGGGTACCACCTACGAGCAGTACTTC. It is translated as CASSEGQGTTYEQYF.